Shown below are 16 T cell receptor beta chains from a single sample sequenced in a study of technical replicates of blood from a few donors. Sequencing used immunoSEQ multiplex PCR; TCRdb keeps in-frame clones, though not all of them. The table records about 79,000 clones, more than 90% of them present only once. The sample consisted of T cells isolated from PBMCs. The receptors stem from a human donor in good health. Some clones in this sample may be carry-over from other donors' samples.

This clone was seen a single time. The chain is built from TRBV30 and TRBJ2-1; D might be TRBD1 (5 bases). The germline gives CDR1 GTSNPN, CDR2 SVGIG (reference sequence). There are 12 residues in the CDR3. V was clipped by 0 bases and J by 16 bases, with 16 bases between them. The CDR3 DNA follows: TGTGCCTGGAGTGTAAGGGGTAGTGGAAGCTTCTTC. Translation gives CAWSVRGSGSFF.

The J gene is TRBJ2-1, the V gene TRBV30, with 13 bases fitting TRBD2. Trimming cost V 2 bases and J 12 bases; bases outside gene matches: 16. Per the germline V gene, CDR1 is GTSNPN and CDR2 is SVGIG (reference sequence). CDR3 length: 17 residues. CDR3 region: CAWSFPGLAGVRLGQFF. CDR3 nucleotides: TGTGCCTGGAGTTTCCCCGGACTAGCGGGAGTTCGGCTCGGGCAGTTCTTC.

A note on this clone: At one end, the junction sequence differs from germline, possibly due to a read error. V usage is TRBV11-1 and J usage is TRBJ2-7; 12 nucleotides align to TRBD2. The germline gives CDR1 SGHAT, CDR2 FQDESV (reference sequence). The CDR3 runs to 15 residues. CDR3 in amino acids: CASSLGLAGPYEQYF. The CDR3 DNA follows: TGTGCCAGCAGCCTAGGACTAGCGGGACCCTATGAGCAGTACTTC.

The V call is TRBV7-3, the J call TRBJ2-3; no reliable D call. Between the trimmed V and J ends, which lost 5 bases and 6 bases, there was a span of 9 bases. The CDR3 totals 12 residues. Germline V lookup: CDR1 SGHTA, CDR2 FQGTGA. CDR3 region: CASSASRDTQYF. The DNA of the CDR3 is TGTGCCAGCAGCGCTAGTAGGGATACGCAGTATTTT.

The chain is built from TRBV19 and TRBJ1-1, with D maybe TRBD1 (6 bases). The CDR3 length is 15 residues. With 3 bases removed from V and 2 bases from J, the gap between germline ends came to 13 bases. The germline V gene encodes CDR1 LNHDA and CDR2 SQIVND (reference sequence). The CDR3 spells CASSMGGQINTEAFF. CDR3 coding DNA: TGTGCCAGTAGTATGGGCGGACAGATTAACACTGAAGCTTTCTTT. Full variable domain (missing parts from reference TRBV19 and TRBJ1-1): DGGITQSPKYLFRKEGQNVTLSCEQNLNHDAMYWYRQDPGQGLRLIYYSQIVNDFQKGDIAEGYSVSREKKESFPLTVTSAQKNPTAFYLCASSMGGQINTEAFFGQGTRLTVV.

This rearrangement joins TRBV5-1 to TRBJ2-1; 9 nucleotides match TRBD2. This CDR3 has 17 amino acids. Germline CDR1 SGHRS, CDR2 YFSETQ. The V and J ends lost 0 bases and 5 bases, in that order; junction bases with no gene match: 9. CDR3 coding DNA: TGCGCCAGCAGCTTGGGCGTTCGACTAGCGGTGAACAATGAGCAGTTCTTC. Translated: CASSLGVRLAVNNEQFF.

V and J are TRBV19 and TRBJ2-3; TRBD2 matches at 14 bases. Germline-derived CDR1 and CDR2 are LNHDA and SQIVND (reference sequence). The junction had 7 bases not matched to a gene; V was cut back by 5 bases and J by 0 bases. The CDR3 is made up of 18 amino acids. CDR3 nucleotide sequence: TGTGCCAGTAGTGGGGGACTAGCGGGAGCCCCAAGCACAGATACGCAGTATTTT. This translates into CASSGGLAGAPSTDTQYF. Combining the CDR3 with reference TRBV19 and TRBJ2-3 gives the whole variable domain DGGITQSPKYLFRKEGQNVTLSCEQNLNHDAMYWYRQDPGQGLRLIYYSQIVNDFQKGDIAEGYSVSREKKESFPLTVTSAQKNPTAFYLCASSGGLAGAPSTDTQYFGPGTRLTVL.

The rearrangement links TRBV28 to TRBJ1-5; perhaps TRBD1 as D (5 bases). This CDR3 has 16 amino acids. From germline, CDR1 is MDHEN and CDR2 SYDVKM. V lost 2 bases to trimming and J lost 1 base, with 12 bases between them. CDR3 residues: CASSLLGVWSNQPQHF. CDR3 DNA: TGTGCCAGCAGTTTACTAGGGGTATGGAGCAATCAGCCCCAGCATTTT. The entire variable domain, with the rest obtained from reference TRBV28 and TRBJ1-5, is as follows: DVKVTQSSRYLVKRTGEKVFLECVQDMDHENMFWYRQDPGLGLRLIYFSYDVKMKEKGDIPEGYSVSREKKERFSLILESASTNQTSMYLCASSLLGVWSNQPQHFGDGTRLSIL.

The chain is built from TRBV29-1 and TRBJ2-1; 10 bases line up with TRBD2. V shed 7 bases, J shed 5 bases, and the junction held 5 bases outside the gene matches. Germline V CDR1 and CDR2: SQVTM, ANQGSEA. The CDR3 contains 13 residues. The CDR3 DNA reads TGCAGCGCATCCGGACTAGCGGACAATGAGCAGTTCTTC. Encoded protein: CSASGLADNEQFF.

The chain recombines TRBV11-2 with TRBJ2-5, with TRBD2 matching 11 bases. Unmatched junction bases numbered 3, after V lost 0 bases and J lost 3 bases. Germline V gene lookup returns CDR1 SGHAT and CDR2 FQNNGV. The CDR3 spans 16 residues. In nucleotides, the CDR3 is TGTGCCAGCAGCTTAGAAAGTAGCGGGAGGGAAGAGACCCAGTACTTC. Encoded protein: CASSLESSGREETQYF.

This clone was picked up one time. V usage is TRBV6-5 and J usage is TRBJ1-3; tentative D call: TRBD1 (5 bases). There are 14 residues in the CDR3. Per germline, CDR1 MNHEY and CDR2 SVGAGI. Trimming cost V 6 bases and J 0 bases, with 9 bases left between them. CDR3 sequence: CASRRGPSGNTIYF. CDR3 sequence (DNA): TGTGCCAGCAGGCGGGGCCCCTCTGGAAACACCATATATTTT.

The chain carries TRBV9 and TRBJ2-1; a weak D match, TRBD2 (6 bases). Germline CDR1 SGDLS, CDR2 YYNGEE. The CDR3 has 11 amino acids. The ends were cut back, 3 bases at V and 12 bases at J, with 10 bases in the middle. CDR3 in DNA: TGTGCCAGCAGCGCGGACGGGGGGCAGTTCTTC. Its protein product is CASSADGGQFF.

V and J are TRBV11-1 and TRBJ1-1; the D is unclear. V dropped 6 bases and J dropped 1 base, with 9 bases sitting between them. This CDR3 spans 13 amino acids. In germline, CDR1 is SGHAT, CDR2 FQDESV (reference sequence). CDR3 sequence (DNA): TGTGCCAGCAGGCCAGAGGGGAACACTGAAGCTTTCTTT. It yields the protein CASRPEGNTEAFF.

This chain links TRBV11-2 with TRBJ2-7; 7 bases fit TRBD1. CDR3 size: 14 residues. J lost 1 base, V lost 6 bases, and 6 bases had no gene match. From germline, CDR1 is SGHAT and CDR2 FQNNGV. The DNA for the CDR3 is TGTGCCAGCAGGCCCCACAGGGGATCCTACGAGCAGTACTTC. This sequence encodes CASRPHRGSYEQYF.

The chain carries TRBV9 and TRBJ2-3; D gene unclear. Germline V gene lookup returns CDR1 SGDLS and CDR2 YYNGEE. Trimming left V 0 bases short and J 6 bases short, with 17 bases between. This CDR3 has 16 amino acids. CDR3 in DNA: TGTGCCAGCAGCGTAGAAAGCGCAACCCCTATGGATACGCAGTATTTT. This encodes CASSVESATPMDTQYF.

The CDR3 is CASSLRDSYEQYF. CDR3 bases: TGTGCCAGCAGCCTCAGGGATTCCTACGAGCAGTACTTC. V and J are TRBV5-5 and TRBJ2-7; the D gene is possibly TRBD1 (5 bases). The CDR3 has 13 amino acids. Germline values: CDR1 SGHKS, CDR2 YYEKEE (reference sequence). With 4 bases removed from V and 1 base from J, the gap between germline ends came to 9 bases.